These 6 T cell receptor beta chains were all obtained from the same sample, sequenced in a study of cytomegalovirus exposure and HLA in healthy donors. The study ran its PCR with 60 Vbeta and 13 Jbeta primers. Sequencing was performed with immunoSEQ multiplex PCR; in TCRdb, only in-frame clones are kept and a portion is missing. The top ten clones hold 2.9% of a sample with some 150,000 clones, 80% to 85% of them seen once. Sequencing was done on a sample of PBMCs. Receptor source: a woman aged 25 to 39 in good health and CMV-seronegative.

This chain connects TRBV5-1 to TRBJ1-4; a weak D match, TRBD1 (6 bases). CDR3 length equals 15 residues. Germline lookup yields CDR1 SGHRS and CDR2 YFSETQ. V was shortened by 0 bases and J by 8 bases, with 14 bases between the two germline ends. CDR3 bases: TGCGCCAGCAGCTTGGAGGGGGATATGAGAGAAAAACTGTTTTTT. The encoded protein is CASSLEGDMREKLFF.

The V gene is TRBV4-1, the J gene TRBJ2-1; 10 nucleotides match TRBD1. The CDR3 is made up of 16 amino acids. Germline trimming cut 5 bases from V and 6 bases from J; bases unmatched to any gene: 10. Germline values: CDR1 MGHRA, CDR2 YSYEKL. In DNA form, the CDR3 reads TGCGCCAGCAGCGGAAAACCGGGACAGGGGTTCAATGAGCAGTTCTTC. As protein: CASSGKPGQGFNEQFF.

Here the CDR3 reads CASSYAAPREPQHF. Written as DNA, the CDR3 is TGTGCCAGCAGTTACGCGGCCCCCCGGGAACCCCAGCATTTT. The rearrangement links TRBV6-6 to TRBJ1-5; D call uncertain. This CDR3 region has 14 residues. V lost 2 bases and J 10 bases, leaving 15 bases between the germline ends. Germline values: CDR1 MNHNY, CDR2 SVGAGI (reference sequence).

The V and J genes are TRBV15 and TRBJ2-5, with D possibly matching TRBD2 (6 bases). The J call may be incorrect, as the DNA end agrees better with TRBJ2-7. The CDR3 covers 15 residues. CDR1 is LNHNV and CDR2 is YYDKDF in the germline V gene (reference sequence). The CDR3 DNA follows: TGTGCCACCAGCAAGGAGGTGGAGGGCTCCTACGAGCAGTACTTC. It yields the protein CATSKEVEGSYEQYF.

J is TRBJ2-3 and V is TRBV2; a possible D gene is TRBD2 (6 bases). The germline CDR1 and CDR2 sequences are SNHLY and FYNNEI. Trimming removed 5 bases from V and 0 bases from J, with 12 bases in between. The CDR3 covers 15 residues. The CDR3 nucleotides read TGTGCCAGCAGTTTCGGCGGGATTAGCACAGATACGCAGTATTTT. Protein: CASSFGGISTDTQYF.

The chain recombines TRBV7-2 with TRBJ2-7, with 9 bases matching TRBD2. Germline V gene sequence: CDR1 SGHTA, CDR2 FQGNSA. The V and J ends lost 1 base and 4 bases, in that order; junction bases with no gene match: 5. The CDR3 length is 15 residues. The CDR3 DNA is TGTGCCAGCAGCTTAGGCCTAGCGGGAACATACGAGCAGTACTTC. Amino acids: CASSLGLAGTYEQYF.